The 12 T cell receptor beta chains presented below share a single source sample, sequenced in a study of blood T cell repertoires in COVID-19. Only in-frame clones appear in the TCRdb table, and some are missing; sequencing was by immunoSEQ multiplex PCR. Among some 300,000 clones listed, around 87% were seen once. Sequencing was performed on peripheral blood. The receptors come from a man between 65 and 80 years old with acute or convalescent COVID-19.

Here the CDR3 DNA reads TGTGCCAGCAGGATACAGGGTTCCTACGAGCAGTACTTC. Translated, it gives CASRIQGSYEQYF. The genes are TRBV7-9 and TRBJ2-7; possibly TRBD1 for D (6 bases). The CDR3 consists of 13 residues. V was cut by 6 bases and J by 1 base, with 10 bases left in between. Germline CDR1 and CDR2: SEHNR and FQNEAQ (reference sequence).

In DNA form, the CDR3 reads TGTGCCACCAGGCGGGGGAGCAATCAGCCCCAGCATTTT. Protein: CATRRGSNQPQHF. The chain combines TRBV24-1 with TRBJ1-5, with D tentatively TRBD1 (5 bases). Germline loops: CDR1 KGHDR, CDR2 SFDVKD. The V gene lost 7 bases and the J gene lost 1 base, with 7 bases spanning the gap. The CDR3 is 13 amino acids.

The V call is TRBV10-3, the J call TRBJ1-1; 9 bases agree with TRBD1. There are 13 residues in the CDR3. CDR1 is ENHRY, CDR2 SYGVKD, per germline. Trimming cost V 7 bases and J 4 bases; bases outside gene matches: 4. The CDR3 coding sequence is TGTGCCATCAAAGGGACAGGGACCACTGAAGCTTTCTTT. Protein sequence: CAIKGTGTTEAFF.

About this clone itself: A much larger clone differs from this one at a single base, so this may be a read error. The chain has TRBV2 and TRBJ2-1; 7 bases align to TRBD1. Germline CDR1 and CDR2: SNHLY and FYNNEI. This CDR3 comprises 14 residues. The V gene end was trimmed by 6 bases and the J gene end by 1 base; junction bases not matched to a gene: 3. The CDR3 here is CASSLTGSYNEQFF. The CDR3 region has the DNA TGTGCCAGCAGCTTGACAGGGTCCTACAATGAGCAGTTCTTC.

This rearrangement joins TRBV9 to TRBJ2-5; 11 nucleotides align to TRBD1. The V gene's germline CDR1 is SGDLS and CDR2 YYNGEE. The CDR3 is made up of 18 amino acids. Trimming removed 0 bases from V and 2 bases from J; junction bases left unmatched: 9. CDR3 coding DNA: TGTGCCAGCAGCGTAGGAAGGACAGGGGGCGACGGGCAAGAGACCCAGTACTTC. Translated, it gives CASSVGRTGGDGQETQYF.

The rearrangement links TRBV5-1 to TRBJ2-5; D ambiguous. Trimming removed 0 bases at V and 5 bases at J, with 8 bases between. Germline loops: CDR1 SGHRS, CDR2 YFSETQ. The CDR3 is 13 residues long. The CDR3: CASSLGLWETQYF. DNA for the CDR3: TGCGCCAGCAGCTTGGGACTGTGGGAGACCCAGTACTTC. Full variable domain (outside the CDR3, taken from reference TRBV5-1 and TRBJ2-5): KAGVTQTPRYLIKTRGQQVTLSCSPISGHRSVSWYQQTPGQGLQFLFEYFSETQRNKGNFPGRFSGRQFSNSRSEMNVSTLELGDSALYLCASSLGLWETQYFGPGTRLLVL.

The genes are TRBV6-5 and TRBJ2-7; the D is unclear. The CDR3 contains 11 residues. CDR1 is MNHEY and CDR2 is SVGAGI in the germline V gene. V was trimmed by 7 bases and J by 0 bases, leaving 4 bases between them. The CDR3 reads CASTVSYEQYF. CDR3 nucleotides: TGTGCCAGCACCGTCTCCTACGAGCAGTACTTC.

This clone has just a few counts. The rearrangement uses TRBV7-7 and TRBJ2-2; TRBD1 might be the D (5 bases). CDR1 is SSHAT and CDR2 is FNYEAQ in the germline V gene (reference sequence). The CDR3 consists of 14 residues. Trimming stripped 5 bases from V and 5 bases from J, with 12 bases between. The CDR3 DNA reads TGTGCCAGCAGCCCGCGTCAGGGTACCGGGGAGCTGTTTTTT. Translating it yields CASSPRQGTGELFF.

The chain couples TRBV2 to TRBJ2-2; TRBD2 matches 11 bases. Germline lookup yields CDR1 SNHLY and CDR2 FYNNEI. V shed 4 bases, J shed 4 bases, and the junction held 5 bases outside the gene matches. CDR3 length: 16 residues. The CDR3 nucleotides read TGTGCCAGCAGTGTGGGGCTAGCGGGGGGCACCGGGGAGCTGTTTTTT. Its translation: CASSVGLAGGTGELFF.

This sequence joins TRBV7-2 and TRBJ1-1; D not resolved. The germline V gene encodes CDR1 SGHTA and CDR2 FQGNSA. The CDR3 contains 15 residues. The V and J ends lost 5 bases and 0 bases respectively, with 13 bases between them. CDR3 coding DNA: TGTGCCAGCAGCCTGAGACAAACCATGAACACTGAAGCTTTCTTT. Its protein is CASSLRQTMNTEAFF.

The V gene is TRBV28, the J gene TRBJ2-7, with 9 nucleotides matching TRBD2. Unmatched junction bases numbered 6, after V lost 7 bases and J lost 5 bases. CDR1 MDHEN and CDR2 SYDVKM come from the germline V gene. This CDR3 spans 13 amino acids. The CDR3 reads CASKAGGSHEQYF. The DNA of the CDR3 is TGTGCCAGCAAGGCGGGAGGGTCTCACGAGCAGTACTTC.

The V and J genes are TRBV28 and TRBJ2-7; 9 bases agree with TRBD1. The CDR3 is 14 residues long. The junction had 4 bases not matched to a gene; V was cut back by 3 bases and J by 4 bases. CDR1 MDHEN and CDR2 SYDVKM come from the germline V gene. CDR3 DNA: TGTGCCAGCAGTTTTGGACAGGGGAGGTACGAGCAGTACTTC. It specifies CASSFGQGRYEQYF. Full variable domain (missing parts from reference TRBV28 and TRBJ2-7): DVKVTQSSRYLVKRTGEKVFLECVQDMDHENMFWYRQDPGLGLRLIYFSYDVKMKEKGDIPEGYSVSREKKERFSLILESASTNQTSMYLCASSFGQGRYEQYFGPGTRLTVT.